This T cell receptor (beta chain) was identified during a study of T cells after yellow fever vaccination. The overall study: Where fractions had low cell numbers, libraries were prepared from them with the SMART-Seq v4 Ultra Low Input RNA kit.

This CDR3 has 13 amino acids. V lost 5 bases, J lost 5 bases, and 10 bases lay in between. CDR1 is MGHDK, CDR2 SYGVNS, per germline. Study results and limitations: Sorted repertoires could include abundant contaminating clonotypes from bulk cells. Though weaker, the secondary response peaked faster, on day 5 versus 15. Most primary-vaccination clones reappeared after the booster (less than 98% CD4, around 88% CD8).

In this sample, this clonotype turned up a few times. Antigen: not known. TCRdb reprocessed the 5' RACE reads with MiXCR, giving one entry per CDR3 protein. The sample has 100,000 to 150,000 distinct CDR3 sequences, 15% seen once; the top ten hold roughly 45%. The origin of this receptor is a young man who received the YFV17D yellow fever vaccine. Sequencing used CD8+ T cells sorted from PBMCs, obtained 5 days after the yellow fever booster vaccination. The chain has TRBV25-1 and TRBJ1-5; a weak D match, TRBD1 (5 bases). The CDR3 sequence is CASSRQGDQPQHF. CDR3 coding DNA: TGTGCCAGCAGTCGCCAAGGGGATCAGCCCCAGCATTTT.